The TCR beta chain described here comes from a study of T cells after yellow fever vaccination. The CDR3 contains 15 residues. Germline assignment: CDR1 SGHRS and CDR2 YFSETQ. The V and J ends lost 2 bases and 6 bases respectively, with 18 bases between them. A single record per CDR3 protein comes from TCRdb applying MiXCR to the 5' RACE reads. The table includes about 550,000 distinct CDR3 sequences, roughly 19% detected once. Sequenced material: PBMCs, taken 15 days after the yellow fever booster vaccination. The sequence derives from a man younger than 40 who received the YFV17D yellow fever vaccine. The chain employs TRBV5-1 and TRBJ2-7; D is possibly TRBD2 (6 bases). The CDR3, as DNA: TGCGCCAGCAGCTTCCTCGGGGCGGGAAGAGGCGAGCAGTACTTC. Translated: CASSFLGAGRGEQYF.